One and the same sample provided the 7 T cell receptor beta chains below, sequenced in a study of CXCR3-negative and CXCR3-positive naive CD8 T cells. These receptors have no known antigen. UMI-labeled TRB cDNA libraries were prepared by 5' RACE. TCRdb reanalyzed the 5' RACE reads, giving one entry per CDR3 protein sequence and no DNA. In total, the table holds around 95,000 distinct CDR3 sequences. Whole-study results and caveats: CXCR3-positive naive cells carried more hydrophobic TRB CDR3s than CXCR3-negative naive cells did.

The material sequenced was naive CXCR3+ CD8+ T cells from blood. Stated subset: CD45RO-CCR7+CD27+CD95- naive CD8+ T cells expressing CXCR3 (TNR3+). These receptors came from a human donor in good health. Some clones in this sample may be carry-over from other donors' samples.

This chain connects TRBV28 to TRBJ1-2; TCRdb proposes TRBD1, but this gene call is untestable without DNA. This CDR3 comprises 14 residues. CDR1 is MDHEN and CDR2 is SYDVKM in the germline V gene. CDR3 sequence: CASSWGQEVYGYTF.

The chain recombines TRBV19 with TRBJ1-1; TCRdb's D call of TRBD1 is untestable without DNA. The CDR3 is 14 residues long. The germline gives CDR1 LNHDA, CDR2 SQIVND (reference sequence). This CDR3 is CASSEDRMNTEAFF.

V is TRBV29-1 and J is TRBJ1-1; TCRdb's D call, TRBD1, is unchecked because there is no DNA. This CDR3 is built from 17 residues. Germline assignment: CDR1 SQVTM and CDR2 ANQGSEA. This chain's CDR3 is CSVEIRQGDVLNTEAFF. The entire variable domain, with the rest obtained from reference TRBV29-1 and TRBJ1-1, is as follows: SAVISQKPSRDICQRGTSLTIQCQVDSQVTMMFWYRQQPGQSLTLIATANQGSEATYESGFVIDKFPISRPNLTFSTLTVSNMSPEDSSIYLCSVEIRQGDVLNTEAFFGQGTRLTVV.

V usage is TRBV5-1 and J usage is TRBJ2-1; TCRdb outputs TRBD1, but without DNA this stays unchecked. The CDR3 covers 13 residues. The germline V gene encodes CDR1 SGHRS and CDR2 YFSETQ. The CDR3 region is CASTRTGDNEQFF.

This chain links TRBV29-1 with TRBJ2-2. The germline CDR1 and CDR2 sequences are SQVTM and ANQGSEA. There are 11 residues in the CDR3. The CDR3 spells CSVELIGELFF.

This chain joins TRBV7-9 and TRBJ1-1; TCRdb designates TRBD1, a call that cannot be tested without DNA. The CDR3 has 16 residues. Germline V lookup: CDR1 SEHNR, CDR2 FQNEAQ (reference sequence). This chain's CDR3 is CASSRPGQGVFIEAFF. The complete variable domain, with remaining parts taken from reference TRBV7-9 and TRBJ1-1, reads DTGVSQNPRHKITKRGQNVTFRCDPISEHNRLYWYRQTLGQGPEFLTYFQNEAQLEKSRLLSDRFSAERPKGSFSTLEIQRTEQGDSAMYLCASSRPGQGVFIEAFFGQGTRLTVV.

The J gene is TRBJ2-3, the V gene TRBV20-1; TCRdb designates TRBD1, a call that cannot be tested without DNA. The CDR3 extends over 15 amino acids. The germline V gene has CDR1 DFQATT and CDR2 SNEGSKA (reference sequence). This CDR3 is CSAPPEAGRTDTQYF.